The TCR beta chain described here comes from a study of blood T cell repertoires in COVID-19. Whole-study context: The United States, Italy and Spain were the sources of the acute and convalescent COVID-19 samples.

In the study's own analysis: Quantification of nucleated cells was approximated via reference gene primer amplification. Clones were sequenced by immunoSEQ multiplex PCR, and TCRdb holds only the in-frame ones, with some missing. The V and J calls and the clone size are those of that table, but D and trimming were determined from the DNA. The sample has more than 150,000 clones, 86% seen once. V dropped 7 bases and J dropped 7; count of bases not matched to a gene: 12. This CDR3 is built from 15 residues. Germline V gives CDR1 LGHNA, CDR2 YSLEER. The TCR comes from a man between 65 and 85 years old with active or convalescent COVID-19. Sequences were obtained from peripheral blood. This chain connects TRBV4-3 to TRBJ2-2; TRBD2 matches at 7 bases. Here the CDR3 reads CASNRRAGTNGELFF. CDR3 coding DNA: TGCGCCAGCAACCGCAGGGCAGGGACTAACGGGGAGCTGTTTTTT.